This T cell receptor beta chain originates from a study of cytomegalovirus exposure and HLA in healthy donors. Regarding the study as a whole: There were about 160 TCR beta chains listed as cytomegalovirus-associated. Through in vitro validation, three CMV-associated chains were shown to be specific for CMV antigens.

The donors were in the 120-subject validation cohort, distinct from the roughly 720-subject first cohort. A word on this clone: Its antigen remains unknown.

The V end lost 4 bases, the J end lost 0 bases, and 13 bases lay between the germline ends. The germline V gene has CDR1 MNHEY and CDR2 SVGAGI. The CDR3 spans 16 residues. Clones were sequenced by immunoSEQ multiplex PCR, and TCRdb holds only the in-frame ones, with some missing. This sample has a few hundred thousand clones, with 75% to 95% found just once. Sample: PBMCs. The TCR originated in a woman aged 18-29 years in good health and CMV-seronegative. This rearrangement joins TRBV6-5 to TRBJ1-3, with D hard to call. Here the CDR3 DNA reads TGTGCCAGCAGTTTTACGGTGCCATACTCTGGAAACACCATATATTTT. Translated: CASSFTVPYSGNTIYF.